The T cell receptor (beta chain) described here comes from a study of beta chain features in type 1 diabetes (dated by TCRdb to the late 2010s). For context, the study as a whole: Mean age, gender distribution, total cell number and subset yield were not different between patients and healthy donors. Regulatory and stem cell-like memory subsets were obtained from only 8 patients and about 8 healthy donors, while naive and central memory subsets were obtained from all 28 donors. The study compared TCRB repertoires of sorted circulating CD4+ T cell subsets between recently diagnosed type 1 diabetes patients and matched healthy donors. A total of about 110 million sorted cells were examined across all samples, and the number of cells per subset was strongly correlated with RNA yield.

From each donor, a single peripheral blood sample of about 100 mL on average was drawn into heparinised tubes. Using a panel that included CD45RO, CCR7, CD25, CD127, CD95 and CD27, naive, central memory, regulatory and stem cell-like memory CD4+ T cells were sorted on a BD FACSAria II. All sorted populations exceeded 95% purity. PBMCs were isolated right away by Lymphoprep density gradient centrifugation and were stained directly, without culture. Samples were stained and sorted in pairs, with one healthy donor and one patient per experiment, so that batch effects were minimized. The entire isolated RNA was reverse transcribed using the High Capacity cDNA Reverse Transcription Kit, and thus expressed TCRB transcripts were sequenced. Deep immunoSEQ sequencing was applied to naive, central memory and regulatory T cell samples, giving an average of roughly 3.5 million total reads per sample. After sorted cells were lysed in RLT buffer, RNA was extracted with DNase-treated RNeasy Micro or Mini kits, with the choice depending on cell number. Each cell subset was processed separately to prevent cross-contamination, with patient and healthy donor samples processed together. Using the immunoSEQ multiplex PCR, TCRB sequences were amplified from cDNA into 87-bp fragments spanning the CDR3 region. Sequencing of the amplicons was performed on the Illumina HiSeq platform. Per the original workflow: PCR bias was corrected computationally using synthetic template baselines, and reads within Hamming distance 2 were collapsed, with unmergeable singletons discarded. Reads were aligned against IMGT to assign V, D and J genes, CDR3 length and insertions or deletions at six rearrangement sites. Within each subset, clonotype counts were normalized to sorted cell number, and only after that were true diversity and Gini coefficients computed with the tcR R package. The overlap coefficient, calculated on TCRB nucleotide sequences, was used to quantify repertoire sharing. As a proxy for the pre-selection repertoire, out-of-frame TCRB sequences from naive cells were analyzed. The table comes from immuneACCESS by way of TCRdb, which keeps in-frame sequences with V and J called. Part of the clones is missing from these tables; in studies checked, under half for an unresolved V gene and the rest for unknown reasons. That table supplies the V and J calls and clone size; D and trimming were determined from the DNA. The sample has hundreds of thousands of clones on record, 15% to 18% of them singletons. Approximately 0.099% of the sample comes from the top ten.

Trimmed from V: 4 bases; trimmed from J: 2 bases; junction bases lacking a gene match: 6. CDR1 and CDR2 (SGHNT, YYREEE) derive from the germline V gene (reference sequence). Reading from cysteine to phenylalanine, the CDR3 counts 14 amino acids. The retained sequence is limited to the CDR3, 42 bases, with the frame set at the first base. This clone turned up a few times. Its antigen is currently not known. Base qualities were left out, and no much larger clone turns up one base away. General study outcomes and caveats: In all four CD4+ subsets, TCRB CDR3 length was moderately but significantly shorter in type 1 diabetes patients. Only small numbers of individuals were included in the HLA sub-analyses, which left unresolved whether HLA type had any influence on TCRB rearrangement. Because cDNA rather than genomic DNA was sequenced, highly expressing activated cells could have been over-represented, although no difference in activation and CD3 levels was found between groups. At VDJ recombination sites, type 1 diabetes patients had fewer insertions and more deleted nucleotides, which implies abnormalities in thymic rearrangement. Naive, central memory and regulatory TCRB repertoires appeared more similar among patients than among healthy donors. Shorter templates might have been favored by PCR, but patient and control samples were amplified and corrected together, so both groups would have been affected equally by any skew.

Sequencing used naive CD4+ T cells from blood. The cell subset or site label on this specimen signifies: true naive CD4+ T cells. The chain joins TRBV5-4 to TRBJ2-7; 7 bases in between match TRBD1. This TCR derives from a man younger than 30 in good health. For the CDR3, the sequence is CASSRSGTAYEQYF. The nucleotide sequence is TGTGCCAGCAGCAGATCCGGGACAGCCTACGAGCAGTACTTC.